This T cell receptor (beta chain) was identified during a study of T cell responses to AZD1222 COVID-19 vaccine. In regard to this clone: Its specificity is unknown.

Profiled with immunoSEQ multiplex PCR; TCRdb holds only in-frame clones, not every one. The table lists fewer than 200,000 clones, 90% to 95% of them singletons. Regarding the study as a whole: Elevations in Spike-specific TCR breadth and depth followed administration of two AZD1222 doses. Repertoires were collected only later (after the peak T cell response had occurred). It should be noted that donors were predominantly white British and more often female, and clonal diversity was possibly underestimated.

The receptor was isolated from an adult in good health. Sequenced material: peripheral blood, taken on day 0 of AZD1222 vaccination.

CDR3 DNA sequence: TGTGCCATCAGTGAGTCCCAGGGGACAGCGGGGGCCGAGCAGTACTTC. This encodes CAISESQGTAGAEQYF. This chain joins TRBV10-3 and TRBJ2-7; possibly TRBD2 for D (8 bases). CDR3 length: 16 residues. V lost 0 bases, J lost 6 bases, and 18 bases lay in between. Germline CDR1 reads ENHRY; CDR2 reads SYGVKD.